These 5 T cell receptor beta chains were sequenced from one sample in a study of graft-versus-host responses after intestinal transplantation. Assay used: immunoSEQ multiplex PCR; TCRdb lists only in-frame clones, some missing. Of about 70,000 clones detected, 90% appear once; the ten largest clones hold approximately 1.4%. The antigens for these receptors are not known. This specimen consisted of unstimulated CD8+ T cells sorted from spleen or lymph node cells, obtained before intestinal transplant. Every receptor here comes from a human donor who received an intestinal transplant.

For this clone: At one boundary the junction diverges from the germline segment, which might be a read error. The chain combines TRBV29-1 with TRBJ2-7; perhaps TRBD2 as D (5 bases). The CDR3 covers 15 residues. Germline CDR1 SQVTM, CDR2 ANQGSEA. The CDR3 bases are TGCAGCGCTGAATCTGTGGAGGATGGGTCCTACGAGCAGTACTTC. Its translation is CSAESVEDGSYEQYF.

The chain combines TRBV7-9 with TRBJ2-1; D is perhaps TRBD1 (5 bases). V gave up 8 bases and J gave up 9 bases, with 14 bases separating them. The CDR3 contains 12 residues. Germline CDR1 is SEHNR and CDR2 is FQNEAQ (reference sequence). The CDR3 here is CASLWGVGEQFF. DNA of the CDR3: TGTGCCAGCCTCTGGGGCGTCGGTGAGCAGTTCTTC.

This chain uses TRBV19 with TRBJ1-5; 7 positions match TRBD1. Germline V lookup: CDR1 LNHDA, CDR2 SQIVND (reference sequence). The CDR3 loop spans 15 amino acids. The trim removed 2 bases at V and 3 bases at J, leaving 4 bases unmatched. CDR3 coding DNA: TGTGCCAGTAGTATATGGGACAGCAACAATCAGCCCCAGCATTTT. Protein: CASSIWDSNNQPQHF.

This chain uses TRBV19 with TRBJ1-5, with no clear D. This CDR3 is 12 amino acids long. Trimming pared 4 bases from V and 7 bases from J, leaving 8 bases between. From germline, CDR1 is LNHDA and CDR2 SQIVND (reference sequence). CDR3 DNA: TGTGCCAGTAGTACCTCTCTCCAGCCCCAGCATTTT. This sequence encodes CASSTSLQPQHF.

This clone was recorded only once. V usage is TRBV11-2 and J usage is TRBJ1-1; the D gene is possibly TRBD1 (6 bases). The CDR3 contains 14 residues. The V end lost 6 bases, the J end lost 3 bases, and 14 bases lay between the germline ends. Germline CDR1 and CDR2: SGHAT and FQNNGV. CDR3 residues: CASSNRDTHTEAFF. The CDR3, as DNA: TGTGCCAGCAGTAACAGGGACACCCACACTGAAGCTTTCTTT.